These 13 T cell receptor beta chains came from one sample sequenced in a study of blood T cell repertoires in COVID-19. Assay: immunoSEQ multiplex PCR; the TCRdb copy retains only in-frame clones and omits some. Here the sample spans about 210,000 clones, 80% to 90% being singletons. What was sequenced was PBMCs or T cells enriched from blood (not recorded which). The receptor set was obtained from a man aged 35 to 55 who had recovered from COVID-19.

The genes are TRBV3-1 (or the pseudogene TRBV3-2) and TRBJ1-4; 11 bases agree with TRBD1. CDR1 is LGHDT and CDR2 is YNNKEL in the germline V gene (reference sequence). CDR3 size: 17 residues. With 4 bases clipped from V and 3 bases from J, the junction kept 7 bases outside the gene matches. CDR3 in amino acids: CASSPMDRGLSNEKLFF. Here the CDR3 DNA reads TGTGCCAGCAGCCCCATGGACAGGGGGCTTTCTAATGAAAAACTGTTTTTT.

The CDR3 sequence: CASSLGVMVYTGELFF. CDR3 DNA: TGCGCCAGCAGCTTGGGAGTCATGGTCTACACCGGGGAGCTGTTTTTT. The chain couples TRBV5-1 to TRBJ2-2; D is uncertain. The CDR3 length is 16 residues. Trimming removed 0 bases at V and 3 bases at J, with 12 bases between. Looked up from germline, CDR1 is SGHRS and CDR2 is YFSETQ.

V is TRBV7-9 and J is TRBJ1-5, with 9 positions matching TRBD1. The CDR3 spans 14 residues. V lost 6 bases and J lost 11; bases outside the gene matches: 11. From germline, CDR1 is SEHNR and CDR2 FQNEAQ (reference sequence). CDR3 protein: CASSSGQGMMAQHF. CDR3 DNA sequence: TGTGCCAGCAGTTCGGGACAGGGCATGATGGCCCAGCATTTT.

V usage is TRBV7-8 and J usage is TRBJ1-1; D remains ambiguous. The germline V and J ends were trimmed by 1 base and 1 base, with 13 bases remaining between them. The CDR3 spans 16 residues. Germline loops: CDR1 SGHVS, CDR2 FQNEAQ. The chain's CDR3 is CASSLGEVGRNTEAFF. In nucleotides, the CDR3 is TGTGCCAGCAGCTTAGGGGAGGTGGGGAGGAACACTGAAGCTTTCTTT.

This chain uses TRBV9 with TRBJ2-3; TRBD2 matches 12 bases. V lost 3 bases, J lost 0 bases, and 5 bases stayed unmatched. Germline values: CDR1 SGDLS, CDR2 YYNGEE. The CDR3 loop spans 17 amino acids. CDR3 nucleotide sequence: TGTGCCAGCAGCGGTCGACTAGCGGGAGAGAGCACAGATACGCAGTATTTT. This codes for CASSGRLAGESTDTQYF.

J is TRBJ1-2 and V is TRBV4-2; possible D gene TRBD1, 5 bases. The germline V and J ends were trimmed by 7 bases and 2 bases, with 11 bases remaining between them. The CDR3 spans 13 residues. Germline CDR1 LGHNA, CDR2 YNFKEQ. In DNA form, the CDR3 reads TGTGCCAGCACCGACGGGGGGAACTATGGCTACACCTTC. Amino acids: CASTDGGNYGYTF.

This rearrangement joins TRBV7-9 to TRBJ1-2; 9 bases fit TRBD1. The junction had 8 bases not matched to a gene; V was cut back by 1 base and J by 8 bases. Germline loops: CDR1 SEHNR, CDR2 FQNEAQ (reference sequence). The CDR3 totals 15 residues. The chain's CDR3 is CASSLGYRGPYGYTF. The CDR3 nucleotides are TGTGCCAGCAGCTTAGGATACAGGGGGCCTTACGGCTACACCTTC.

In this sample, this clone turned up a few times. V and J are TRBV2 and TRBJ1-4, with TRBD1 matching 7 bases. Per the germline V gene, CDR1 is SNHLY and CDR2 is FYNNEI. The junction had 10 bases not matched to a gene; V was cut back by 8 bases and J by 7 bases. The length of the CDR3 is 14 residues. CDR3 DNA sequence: TGTGCCAGCTTACGGGCGACAGGGAGTGAAAAACTGTTTTTT. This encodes CASLRATGSEKLFF.

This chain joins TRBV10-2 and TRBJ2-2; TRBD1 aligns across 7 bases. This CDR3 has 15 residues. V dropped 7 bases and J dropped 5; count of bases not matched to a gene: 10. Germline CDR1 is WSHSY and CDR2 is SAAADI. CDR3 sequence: CASTSLRQGTGELFF. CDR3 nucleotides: TGCGCCAGCACCTCACTCCGACAGGGTACCGGGGAGCTGTTTTTT.

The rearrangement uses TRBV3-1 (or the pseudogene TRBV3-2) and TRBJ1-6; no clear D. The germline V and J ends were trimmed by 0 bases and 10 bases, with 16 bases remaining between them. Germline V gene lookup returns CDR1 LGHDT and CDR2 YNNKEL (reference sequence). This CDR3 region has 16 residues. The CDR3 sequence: CASSQEPGGLNSPLHF. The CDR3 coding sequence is TGTGCCAGCAGCCAAGAACCAGGCGGACTCAACTCACCCCTCCACTTT.

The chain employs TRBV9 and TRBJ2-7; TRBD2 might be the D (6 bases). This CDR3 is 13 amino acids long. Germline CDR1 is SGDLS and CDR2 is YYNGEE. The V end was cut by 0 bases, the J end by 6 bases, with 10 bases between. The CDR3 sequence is CASSVGGGSEQYF. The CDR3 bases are TGTGCCAGCAGCGTAGGCGGAGGGAGCGAGCAGTACTTC.

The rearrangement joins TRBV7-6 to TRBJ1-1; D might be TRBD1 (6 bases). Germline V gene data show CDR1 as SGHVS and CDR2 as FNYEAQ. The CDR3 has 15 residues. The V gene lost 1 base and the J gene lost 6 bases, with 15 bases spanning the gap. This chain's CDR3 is CASSLVGGQDAEAFF. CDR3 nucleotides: TGTGCCAGCAGCTTAGTCGGGGGGCAGGACGCTGAAGCTTTCTTT.

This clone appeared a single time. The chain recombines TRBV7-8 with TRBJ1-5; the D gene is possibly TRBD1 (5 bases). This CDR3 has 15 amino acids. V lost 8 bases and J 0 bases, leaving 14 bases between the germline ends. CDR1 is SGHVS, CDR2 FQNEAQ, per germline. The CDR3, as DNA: TGTGCCAGCCTCGAAGACAGAAATAGCAATCAGCCCCAGCATTTT. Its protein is CASLEDRNSNQPQHF.